This record covers a single T cell receptor beta chain. Its target is not known. The source of the sample is a study of PD-1 blockade in classical Hodgkin lymphoma. Time point noted: cycle 4 day 1 (C4D1), after five to seven weeks of nivolumab. Patients all relapsed after autologous stem cell transplantation, and there was variation in brentuximab vedotin exposure. General study findings and limits: In newly diagnosed patients, baseline TCR diversity was reportedly below that of healthy donors. Sources of repertoire differences remain undefined, possibly disease activity or prior therapy. The baseline diversity of complete responders showed similarity to that of newly diagnosed patients. CD8+ TCR diversity did not rise significantly by C4D1, unlike CD4+.

V lost 2 bases, J lost 0 bases, and 4 bases stayed unmatched. Per the germline V gene, CDR1 is SGHNT and CDR2 is YYREEE (reference sequence). The CDR3 length is 15 residues. Measured with immunoSEQ multiplex PCR; TCRdb has only the in-frame clones, and not every one. Seen here are tens of thousands of clones, 90% observed once, and the top ten hold about 15%. The origin of this receptor is a human donor with classical Hodgkin lymphoma. The V call is TRBV5-4, the J call TRBJ2-7; 8 bases are shared with TRBD1. Sequencing was performed on peripheral blood mononuclear cells (PBMCs), taken before the fourth cycle of nivolumab. CDR3 residues: CASSFGTGNSYEQYF. The CDR3 bases are TGTGCCAGCAGCTTTGGGACAGGCAACTCCTACGAGCAGTACTTC. Variable domain in full (rest from reference TRBV5-4 and TRBJ2-7): ETGVTQSPTHLIKTRGQQVTLRCSSQSGHNTVSWYQQALGQGPQFIFQYYREEENGRGNFPPRFSGLQFPNYSSELNVNALELDDSALYLCASSFGTGNSYEQYFGPGTRLTVT.